The entry that follows covers one T cell receptor beta chain sequence. Its specificity is not known. This sample is drawn from a study of cytomegalovirus exposure and HLA in healthy donors. Study-wide results and limits: It was approximately 160 TCR beta chains that were listed as cytomegalovirus-associated.

The V end lost 1 base, the J end lost 4 bases, and 8 bases lay between the germline ends. The CDR3 contains 13 residues. Germline CDR1 and CDR2: GTSNPN and SVGIG (reference sequence). With 60 Vbeta and 13 Jbeta primers, the PCR was carried out. As processed by the authors: In a later analysis, around 10 million of 75 million to 85 million unique beta chains occurred in at least two donors. The method was immunoSEQ multiplex PCR; TCRdb's version includes in-frame clones alone and lacks a portion of them. The DNA gave D and trimming, while V, J and clone size come from that table. The data contain 120,000 to 150,000 clones, around 84% of them singletons.

Sequenced sample: PBMCs. This chain joins TRBV30 and TRBJ2-1; tentative D call: TRBD1 (6 bases). The receptor was isolated from a man aged 35 to 55 in good health and CMV-seropositive. The CDR3 DNA reads TGTGCCTGGAGTGGCAGGGGTTACAATGAGCAGTTCTTC. Amino acids: CAWSGRGYNEQFF.